The clone carrying this T cell receptor (beta chain) was seen more than once but under ten times. Its cognate antigen is unknown. The use of a sample-barcoded 5' primer and a J-beta primer mix characterized a second PCR of roughly 6 to 12 cycles. Every cDNA molecule bore a tag from a template-switch adaptor containing 12 random nucleotides. Via MiXCR, TCRdb re-called the 5' RACE reads, giving one row per CDR3 protein. The table records about 1,500,000 distinct CDR3 sequences, 28% of them present only once. The germline V gene encodes CDR1 MDHEN and CDR2 SYDVKM. The CDR3 runs 12 residues. V was trimmed by 6 bases and J by 6 bases, leaving 12 bases between them. The source of the sample is a study of blood T cells in healthy people across ages. General study findings and limits: Diversity estimated from one million T cells was considered an underestimate.

This chain joins TRBV28 and TRBJ2-7; D not certain. The receptor was isolated from a woman aged 25 to 45 in good health. The specimen sequenced was blood. CDR3 DNA sequence: TGTGCCAGCAGCACCTTTCTACGCGAGCAGTACTTC. Translation gives CASSTFLREQYF.